The clone carrying this TCR beta chain was picked up a small number of times. Antigen specificity is unknown. Trimming left V 2 bases short and J 5 bases short, with 10 bases between. The CDR3 extends over 14 amino acids. Germline loops: CDR1 MDHEN, CDR2 SYDVKM. The data belong to a study of cytomegalovirus exposure and HLA in healthy donors. The wider study: Caucasian-associated ancestry cluster membership applied to around 80% of under 450 genotyped donors. Study-level findings and limits: There were around 160 TCR beta chains listed as cytomegalovirus-associated. Most subjects had HLA-A and HLA-B alleles reportedly predicted accurately by TCR beta sequences. In a later analysis, TCR beta V- and J-gene trimming was associated with a missense DCLRE1C variant.

The primer mix had 60 Vbeta and 13 Jbeta primers. The method was immunoSEQ multiplex PCR; TCRdb's version includes in-frame clones alone and lacks a portion of them. Of approximately 190,000 clones listed, around 82% are singletons. The J gene is TRBJ1-5, the V gene TRBV28; D possibly corresponds to TRBD1 (6 bases). This TCR came from a boy younger than 18 in good health and CMV-seronegative. Input material: PBMCs. The CDR3: CASSLGGTHQPQHF. CDR3 bases: TGTGCCAGCAGTTTAGGGGGCACCCATCAGCCCCAGCATTTT.